This T cell receptor (beta chain) was observed in a study of T cells in Graves' hyperthyroidism and ophthalmopathy (dated by TCRdb to about 2019). With respect to the entire study: Peripheral blood was sampled at the time of initial diagnosis, prior to any treatment. Following sampling, methimazole starting at 30 mg daily was given to hyperthyroidism patients, and high-dose intravenous methylprednisolone was given to ophthalmopathy patients. The paper reports TCR Vbeta CDR3 sequencing of about 140 peripheral blood samples: around 45 ophthalmopathy, roughly 74 hyperthyroidism and around 17 progressor patients. In more than five Graves' hyperthyroidism patients, the study also compared T-cell repertoires from thyroid tissue with T-cell repertoires from blood. To identify distinguishing TCR V-J signatures, a discovery cohort of about 100 patients was used, comprising 43 with Graves' ophthalmopathy and approximately 58 with stable Graves' hyperthyroidism. For training and testing, the approximately 97 patients in the discovery cohort were randomly divided in a 7:3 ratio. Prospective prediction of ophthalmopathy was tested in an independent validation cohort of fewer than 20 hyperthyroidism patients and some 17 patients who later progressed to ophthalmopathy. The paper's findings and limits, for the study overall: In validation, the model predicted progression to ophthalmopathy a median of roughly 6.1 months before onset, with over 60% sensitivity and roughly 72% specificity. Sample size was not statistically predetermined, and investigators were not blinded to group allocation. Most expanded thyroid clonotypes (frequency above 0.001) were also detected in blood, a finding suggesting that blood repertoires may reflect thyroid immune responses. Ophthalmopathy was separated from stable hyperthyroidism by a 13 V-J signature model, with approximately 90% sensitivity and around 81% specificity obtained in cross-validation and 80%/75% obtained in testing.

Comments on this clonotype: This clone's antigen is unknown. Per-nucleotide qualities are absent, and no much larger clonotype sits a single base away.

Moderately to severely active disease, a Clinical Activity Score of at least 3, a NOSPECS grade of at least 4, and a duration under 3 months were present in ophthalmopathy patients. Exclusion was applied to patients with uncontrolled infections, other autoimmune diseases, pregnancy or lactation. Diagnoses were established on the basis of clinical symptoms, serum thyroxine and TRAb, thyroid ultrasound, and orbital computed tomography. PBMCs were isolated from more than 8 ml of fresh peripheral blood by Ficoll-Paque density gradient centrifugation. Total RNA was extracted with Trizol reagent, and quality was checked on an Agilent 2100 Bioanalyzer. Measured from the cysteine to the phenylalanine, the CDR3 is 15 residues long. CDR3 DNA is the only sequence kept; it has 45 bases, read in frame from the first base. Via the germline V gene (reference sequence), CDR1 is LNHDA and CDR2 SQIVND. V was cut back by 3 bases and J by 0 bases, leaving a gap of 11 bases between them.

The TCR beta CDR3 regions were amplified from RNA transcripts. For the first round of RT-PCR on the TCR CDR3, the HTBI primer set was used together with the Qiagen OneStep RT-PCR kit. Libraries were constructed in a second round of multiplex PCR, after which size selection and purification were performed. Sequencing of the libraries was done on an Illumina HiSeq2000 using paired-end 100 bp reads. Per the source publication's procedure: SOAPnuke was used to process the raw data, with reads discarded if the reads contained adapters or uncalled bases, had a mean Phred below 15, or lacked an exact constant-primer or identifier match. High-quality paired reads were merged with COPE v1.2.5, and unique nucleotide sequences were defined as clonotypes. MiTCR v1.1 was used to align the clonotypes against IMGT TRBV, TRBD and TRBJ reference segments. Analysis was restricted to V-J combinations with a frequency above 0.0001, which covered 99% to 99.2% of repertoires. A TCS score was defined as the ratio of F50 (clonal expansion) to E x V (chaos), with BLOSUM62-based TCRdist applied between CDR3 peptides within each V-J. Welch's t-statistics and random forest reduced fewer than 550 V-J features to about 12, which were used in a naive Bayes classifier (R e1071). TCRdb redid the processing of the public reads, applying fastp at Q25 and MiXCR, and retained in-frame beta chains. Every CDR3 protein is listed once, alongside the most common genes and DNA of its rows. None of the V and J calls come from the authors' own analysis; TCRdb made them. The sample profile shows around 490,000 distinct CDR3 sequences; just under 20% of them were found once. The top ten clonotypes cover about 45% of the sample.

The receptor's source is a man in his forties with Graves' ophthalmopathy. Material for sequencing was blood. This receptor chain uses TRBV19 and TRBJ1-2; a confident D gene designation cannot be given. The base sequence is TGTGCCAGTAGTATGGGATTCAAACCTAACTATGGCTACACCTTC. It specifies CASSMGFKPNYGYTF.